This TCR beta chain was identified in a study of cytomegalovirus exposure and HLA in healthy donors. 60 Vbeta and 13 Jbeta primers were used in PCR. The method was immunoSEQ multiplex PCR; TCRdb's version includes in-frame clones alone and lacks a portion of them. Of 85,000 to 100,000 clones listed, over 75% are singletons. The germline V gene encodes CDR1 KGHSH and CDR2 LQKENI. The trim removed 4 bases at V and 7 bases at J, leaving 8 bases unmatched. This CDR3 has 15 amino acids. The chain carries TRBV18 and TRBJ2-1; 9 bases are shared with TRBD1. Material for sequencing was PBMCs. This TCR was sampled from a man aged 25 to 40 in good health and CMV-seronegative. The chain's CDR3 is CASSQRDRVVNEQFF. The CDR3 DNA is TGTGCCAGCTCACAGCGGGACAGGGTTGTAAATGAGCAGTTCTTC.